This T cell receptor (beta chain) was found in a study of regulatory T cells in long-lasting Graves disease. Noted time point: newly diagnosed GD, antithyroid drugs for less than 3 months. From RNA extracted from PBMCs, the TCR library was made. American Thyroid Association guidelines were used to diagnose Graves' disease. The CDR3 runs to 18 residues. CDR1 is MNHEY and CDR2 is SVGAGI in the germline V gene. The J segment lost 4 bases and the V segment lost 2 bases, leaving 12 bases of the junction unmatched. This clonotype showed up many times. The target antigen is unknown. Study-level points and caveats: Whereas 966 public clonotypes were shared by new patients, persistent patients shared more, at 2,500 to 3,000. Among samples with persistent disease, TRBV28, TRBJ1-2 and TRBJ2-5 were favored. It was peripheral blood alone, not thyroid tissue, that was studied.

Arm-PCR of CDR3 regions and iRepertoire HTBI primers were the basis on which TCR beta libraries were built. TCRdb reanalysed the multiplex PCR reads using MiXCR and keeps one entry per CDR3 protein. The table lists 320,000 or so distinct CDR3 sequences, roughly 18% of them singletons. The chain links TRBV6-5 to TRBJ1-1, with 11 bases matching TRBD1. The TCR originated in a female donor with Graves disease. The specimen comprised peripheral blood mononuclear cells (PBMCs), sampled at new diagnosis, from a patient treated with antithyroid drugs. The DNA for the CDR3 is TGTGCCAGCAGTTACGGGGGGACAGGGGGGAAGATAAGCACTGAAGCTTTCTTT. Its protein is CASSYGGTGGKISTEAFF.